Below are 13 T cell receptor beta chains sequenced from a single sample in a study of spatial heterogeneity in lung cancer. This sample's time point: blood at routine non-recurrence follow-up after resection. TCRdb itself ran the 5' RACE reads through MiXCR, one entry per CDR3 protein. The sample has about 19,000 distinct CDR3 sequences; about 9.1% are singletons. Sequencing used PBMCs, obtained at follow-up. The receptors stem from a female donor with early-stage non-small cell lung cancer.

The V and J genes are TRBV5-1 and TRBJ2-4; D possibly matches TRBD1 or TRBD2 (5 bases each). V lost 4 bases and J lost 13, with 27 bases in between. Germline assignment: CDR1 SGHRS and CDR2 YFSETQ. The CDR3 contains 16 residues. The CDR3: CASSPTQTTWGSPQYF. In nucleotides, the CDR3 is TGCGCCAGCAGCCCCACCCAAACGACTTGGGGGAGCCCACAGTACTTC.

The genes are TRBV6-2 or TRBV6-3 and TRBJ2-1; 11 positions agree with TRBD2. Germline values: CDR1 MNHEY, CDR2 SVGEGT. CDR3 length: 16 amino acids. The ends lost 6 bases at V and 10 bases at J; junction bases unmatched: 14. The CDR3 nucleotides read TGTGCCAGCAGGACGACCGGGACTAGCGGCCTTCGGGAGCAGTTCTTC. It yields the protein CASRTTGTSGLREQFF.

This clonotype was counted ten times or more. The rearrangement uses TRBV6-5 and TRBJ1-2; a possible D gene is TRBD1 (6 bases). Trimming left V 8 bases short and J 6 bases short, with 10 bases between. Germline CDR1 reads MNHEY; CDR2 reads SVGAGI. This CDR3 spans 11 amino acids. The CDR3 DNA reads TGTGCCAGCTCGAAGGGGGATGGCTACACCTTC. Amino acids: CASSKGDGYTF.

This clonotype was observed a few times. The chain links TRBV14 to TRBJ2-7, with 8 bases matching TRBD1. In germline, CDR1 is SGHDN, CDR2 FVKESK. The length of the CDR3 is 18 residues. V gave up 0 bases and J gave up 0 bases; unmatched junction bases: 10. This chain's CDR3 is CASSQDRDRSIPSYEQYF. The CDR3, as DNA: TGTGCCAGCAGCCAAGATAGGGACAGGTCAATTCCCTCCTACGAGCAGTACTTC.

This clonotype was counted many times. This sequence joins TRBV18 and TRBJ1-1; D uncertain. The length of the CDR3 is 12 residues. Germline CDR1 reads KGHSH; CDR2 reads LQKENI. V lost 3 bases to trimming and J lost 11 bases, with 13 bases between them. CDR3 loop: CASSPDPLKAFF. CDR3 in DNA: TGTGCCAGCTCACCGGACCCGCTGAAGGCTTTCTTT.

This clonotype occurred many times. This chain links TRBV6-6 with TRBJ1-2; D is unclear. V lost 6 bases, J lost 8 bases, and 19 bases lay in between. CDR3 size: 14 residues. The germline V gene encodes CDR1 MNHNY and CDR2 SVGAGI (reference sequence). CDR3 nucleotide sequence: TGTGCCAGCAGAGACCTCTCCAGCGGAGCCGGCTACACCTTC. Translating gives CASRDLSSGAGYTF.

This clonotype was recorded at least ten times. The chain uses TRBV11-2 and TRBJ2-5; D is uncertain. V lost 3 bases, J lost 5 bases, and 7 bases lay in between. The CDR3 is 12 residues long. Germline V gives CDR1 SGHAT, CDR2 FQNNGV. Here the CDR3 reads CASSLSTETQYF. CDR3 bases: TGTGCCAGCAGCTTGTCTACGGAGACCCAGTACTTC.

This clonotype was counted at least ten times. The V call is TRBV20-1, the J call TRBJ1-2, with 11 bases identical to TRBD1. Trimming removed 3 bases from V and 7 bases from J; junction bases left unmatched: 10. This CDR3 has 15 amino acids. The V gene's germline CDR1 is DFQATT and CDR2 SNEGSKA (reference sequence). CDR3 in amino acids: CSASLPGTGGVGYTF. The DNA for the CDR3 is TGCAGTGCTAGCCTTCCCGGGACAGGGGGTGTTGGCTACACCTTC.

This clonotype has a count of ten or more. V is TRBV19 and J is TRBJ1-5; TRBD1 matches 10 bases. This CDR3 comprises 18 residues. The germline CDR1 and CDR2 sequences are LNHDA and SQIVND (reference sequence). V was pared by 7 bases and J by 2 bases, with 14 bases of the junction left unmatched. In nucleotides, the CDR3 is TGTGCCAGTAAATCGCGGGACAGGGGTCGAGGCGGCAATCAGCCCCAGCATTTT. Its protein is CASKSRDRGRGGNQPQHF.

The chain has TRBV29-1 and TRBJ2-1; perhaps TRBD2 as D (6 bases). Germline-derived CDR1 and CDR2 are SQVTM and ANQGSEA. Trimming pared 6 bases from V and 8 bases from J, leaving 23 bases between. The CDR3 is made up of 15 amino acids. The CDR3 DNA is TGCAGCGTAGAGACGCTAGCGCAAAGTCGCCATGAGCAGTTCTTC. Translated, it gives CSVETLAQSRHEQFF.

The table lists this clonotype with many counts. This chain connects TRBV12-3 or TRBV12-4 to TRBJ2-5; maybe TRBD2 (6 bases). The CDR3 is 13 amino acids. Trimming cost V 7 bases and J 5 bases, with 14 bases left between them. CDR3 in DNA: TGTGCCAGCACCGCGGACTATGGGGAGACCCAGTACTTC. Its translation: CASTADYGETQYF.

This clonotype was seen ten or more times. The chain has TRBV9 and TRBJ2-5, with 7 bases lining up with TRBD2. There are 14 residues in the CDR3. The ends lost 4 bases at V and 2 bases at J; junction bases unmatched: 5. In germline, CDR1 is SGDLS, CDR2 YYNGEE. The CDR3 loop reads CASSSLAFQETQYF. For the CDR3, the DNA is TGTGCCAGCAGCTCACTAGCGTTTCAAGAGACCCAGTACTTC.

This clonotype has at least ten counts. The V and J genes are TRBV5-1 and TRBJ2-2, with D perhaps matching TRBD2 (6 bases). The CDR3 spans 14 residues. With 3 bases removed from V and 5 bases from J, the gap between germline ends came to 11 bases. Germline V gene lookup returns CDR1 SGHRS and CDR2 YFSETQ. This CDR3 is CASSWDWGTGELFF. The CDR3, as DNA: TGCGCCAGCAGCTGGGACTGGGGGACCGGGGAGCTGTTTTTT. Drawing the rest from reference TRBV5-1 and TRBJ2-2, the complete variable domain is KAGVTQTPRYLIKTRGQQVTLSCSPISGHRSVSWYQQTPGQGLQFLFEYFSETQRNKGNFPGRFSGRQFSNSRSEMNVSTLELGDSALYLCASSWDWGTGELFFGEGSRLTVL.